Described below is a single TCR beta chain sequence and its context. Its antigen remains unknown. The data originate from a study of T cells in localized non-small cell lung cancer. The assay was immunoSEQ multiplex PCR, and TCRdb's table has in-frame clones only and misses some. The data show about 24,000 clones, approximately 88% seen once. Study-wide results and caveats: Maximal T cell clonality occurred in uninvolved adjacent lung, with tumor ranking below it. Detection in adjacent lung was observed for a median around 50 of the top 100 tumor clones. Sequencing involved a lone tumor region, leaving heterogeneity possible.

Per germline, CDR1 SGHTA and CDR2 FQGNSA. This CDR3 spans 15 amino acids. V shed 3 bases, J shed 3 bases, and the junction held 5 bases outside the gene matches. The chain employs TRBV7-2 and TRBJ1-5; 7 nucleotides line up with TRBD1. This receptor was taken from a woman aged 35 to 69 with stage III lung adenocarcinoma. The sample here was peripheral blood mononuclear cells, taken before any cancer treatment. DNA for the CDR3: TGTGCCAGCAGCTTGGAGACAGGGTACAATCAGCCCCAGCATTTT. Translated, it gives CASSLETGYNQPQHF.